Below, 11 T cell receptor beta chains from the same sample are listed, as sequenced in a study of human T cells and chemical hapten exposure. MiXCR, run by TCRdb on the RACE reads, gives a single entry per CDR3 protein. The sample lists 340,000 or so distinct CDR3 sequences; around 7% were seen once. As to time point: patch test 1, 2 weeks after DPC sensitization. This sample's treatment: therapeutic diphenylcyclopropenone sensitization with weekly scalp DPC. The material sequenced was whole blood, taken in connection with sensitization to the hapten diphenylcyclopropenone (DPC). Receptor source: a woman younger than 30 with alopecia areata. Some clones in this sample may be carry-over from other donors' samples.

V and J are TRBV10-3 and TRBJ1-1; D is undetermined. Trimming took 0 bases from V and 8 from J, leaving 4 bases between them. The CDR3 spans 11 residues. CDR1 is ENHRY, CDR2 SYGVKD, per germline. CDR3 nucleotides: TGTGCCATCAGTGAGTCTCGGGAAGCTTTCTTT. Translating gives CAISESREAFF.

This clonotype was counted a few times. The J gene is TRBJ2-3, the V gene TRBV7-2; 11 bases map to TRBD2. The length of the CDR3 is 14 residues. Trimming took 4 bases from V and 4 from J; bases not matched to a gene: 1. Per germline, CDR1 SGHTA and CDR2 FQGNSA. CDR3 region: CASSWTSGPDTQYF. In nucleotides, the CDR3 is TGTGCCAGCAGCTGGACTAGCGGGCCAGATACGCAGTATTTT.

This chain joins TRBV10-3 and TRBJ2-3; no reliable D call. Trimming removed 0 bases at V and 0 bases at J, with 16 bases between. Germline V gives CDR1 ENHRY, CDR2 SYGVKD. The CDR3 is made up of 18 amino acids. The CDR3 DNA sequence: TGTGCCATCAGTGAGTCGAAAGTACTGCTCACTAGCACAGATACGCAGTATTTT. Amino acid sequence: CAISESKVLLTSTDTQYF.

The V call is TRBV5-1, the J call TRBJ2-3; D gene uncertain. Germline V gene lookup returns CDR1 SGHRS and CDR2 YFSETQ. The CDR3 is 15 residues long. Between the trimmed V and J ends, which lost 5 bases and 0 bases, there was a span of 13 bases. CDR3 amino acids: CASRMGQSSTDTQYF. CDR3 sequence (DNA): TGCGCCAGCAGGATGGGCCAGAGTAGCACAGATACGCAGTATTTT.

This clonotype was recorded many times. The chain joins TRBV5-1 to TRBJ2-3, with a possible D match to TRBD2 (5 bases). The V gene lost 3 bases and the J gene lost 6 bases, with 20 bases spanning the gap. CDR3 length equals 16 residues. From germline, CDR1 is SGHRS and CDR2 YFSETQ. The CDR3 DNA reads as TGCGCCAGCAGCTCGCGCACCGGAGGAAGTACGGATACGCAGTATTTT. This encodes CASSSRTGGSTDTQYF.

There are many counts of this clonotype. The genes are TRBV9 and TRBJ2-5; 7 bases agree with TRBD2. Germline V lookup: CDR1 SGDLS, CDR2 YYNGEE. V shed 6 bases, J shed 1 base, and the junction held 9 bases outside the gene matches. The CDR3 spans 15 residues. The CDR3 nucleotides read TGTGCCAGCACCATGGGGGGAGGGGCCCAAGAGACCCAGTACTTC. Its protein is CASTMGGGAQETQYF.

V and J are TRBV21-1 and TRBJ2-5. TRBV21-1 corresponds to a pseudogene. This CDR3 comprises 15 residues. The CDR3 here is CASSKVGRRPQTQYF. The CDR3 DNA is TGTGCCAGCAGCAAAGTCGGTCGCAGACCACAGACCCAGTACTTC.

This clonotype was counted only a few times. V is TRBV10-3 and J is TRBJ2-7, with 7 nucleotides matching TRBD2. Trimming took 6 bases from V and 7 from J; bases not matched to a gene: 12. The germline V gene has CDR1 ENHRY and CDR2 SYGVKD. The CDR3 covers 14 residues. CDR3 bases: TGTGCCATCAGGAGGGTCGAGCGGGGAAGGGAGCAGTACTTC. Translation: CAIRRVERGREQYF.

Many counts were recorded for this clonotype. A junction boundary mismatches the germline segment, possibly from a read error. The chain combines TRBV4-3 with TRBJ2-3; D ambiguous. Per the germline V gene, CDR1 is LGHNA and CDR2 is YSLEER. The length of the CDR3 is 11 residues. In nucleotides, the CDR3 is TGCGCCAGCAGCCGGGATTTTGGGTGGGCGTGG. Its translation: CASSRDFGWAW.

This clonotype was seen more than once but under ten times. The V and J genes are TRBV6-2 or TRBV6-3 and TRBJ1-1; 9 bases align to TRBD1. The CDR3 totals 16 residues. The germline gives CDR1 MNHEY, CDR2 SVGEGT. J gave up 5 bases and V 6 bases, and 13 bases lay outside the gene matches. Here the CDR3 reads CASRGPLQGAGTEAFF. The CDR3, as DNA: TGTGCCAGCAGGGGTCCCCTACAGGGGGCTGGGACTGAAGCTTTCTTT.

This clonotype has at least ten counts. The rearrangement links TRBV4-3 to TRBJ1-1; D gene uncertain. Germline V gene sequence: CDR1 LGHNA, CDR2 YSLEER. This CDR3 is 14 amino acids long. Deletions cut 0 bases from V and 7 bases from J, with 12 bases between. In DNA form, the CDR3 reads TGCGCCAGCAGCCAAGATCCCAGTCAGGATGAAGCTTTCTTT. Translating it yields CASSQDPSQDEAFF.